The clone carrying this T cell receptor beta chain has more than one count but fewer than ten. The antigen is not known. TCRdb re-called the 5' RACE reads with MiXCR, one entry per CDR3 protein. The sample consists of 500,000 to 650,000 distinct CDR3 sequences, 13% of them appearing once. The sample belongs to a study of T cells after yellow fever vaccination. Study in general: With SMART-Seq v4 Ultra Low Input, the fractions containing low cell numbers were prepared.

Looked up from germline, CDR1 is SEHNR and CDR2 is FQNEAQ (reference sequence). Between the trimmed V and J ends, which lost 5 bases and 1 base, there was a span of 11 bases. The CDR3 covers 14 residues. Study outcomes and limitations: Peaking on day 5 versus 15, the secondary response was faster but weaker. In FACS-sorted repertoires, abundant clonotypes from the bulk population could appear as contaminants.

The rearrangement links TRBV7-9 to TRBJ2-5, with unresolved D. Sequencing was performed on PBMCs, taken on the day of the yellow fever booster vaccination. This sequence originates from a man aged 25-45 years who received the YFV17D yellow fever vaccine. The CDR3 sequence: CASSLSTFQETQYF. CDR3 in DNA: TGTGCCAGCAGCCTGTCGACCTTCCAAGAGACCCAGTACTTC. Full variable domain (remainder filled in from reference TRBV7-9 and TRBJ2-5): DTGVSQNPRHKITKRGQNVTFRCDPISEHNRLYWYRQTLGQGPEFLTYFQNEAQLEKSRLLSDRFSAERPKGSFSTLEIQRTEQGDSAMYLCASSLSTFQETQYFGPGTRLLVL.